This T cell receptor (beta chain) was identified during a study of shared clonotypes between healthy human individuals. Across the study: Per-donor plates numbered three CD4 naive, three CD4 memory, two CD8 naive and one CD8 memory.

A word on this clone: Its antigen is undetermined.

The repertoire was sequenced with immunoSEQ multiplex PCR; TCRdb's copy has only in-frame clones and lacks some. The repertoire consists of 1.6 million or so clones, with more than 95% occurring once and the leading ten covering about 1%. Into CD45RA+ naive and CD45RA-negative memory subsets, the CD4+ cells were split. Study-level results: Several donors held about 5% of naive CD4 clonotypes in common.

This CDR3 has 14 amino acids. Germline assignment: CDR1 SGHNT and CDR2 YYREEE (reference sequence). Trimming removed 5 bases from V and 5 bases from J; junction bases left unmatched: 8. The sequence was collected from a man aged 30-40 years in good health. Sequencing was carried out using naive CD4+ T cells sorted from blood. Documented subset: CD45RA+ positively selected. The genes are TRBV5-4 and TRBJ2-7, with 9 bases fitting TRBD1. The CDR3 protein is CASSFGQGRDEQYF. The CDR3 region has the DNA TGTGCCAGCAGTTTTGGACAGGGGCGGGACGAGCAGTACTTC.